The rows below give T cell receptor beta chains drawn from one sample of a study of blood T cell repertoires in COVID-19. The assay was immunoSEQ multiplex PCR, and TCRdb's table has in-frame clones only and misses some. Of about 370,000 clones in the sample, over 85% are singletons; the top ten hold 1.7%. Sequencing was carried out using PBMCs or T cells enriched from blood (not recorded which). These receptors were taken from a woman aged 25-40 years who had recovered from COVID-19. The CDR3 runs from the conserved cysteine through the conserved F or W. The D gene is left open where the match is weak. Clone sizes are given selectively: once, few, many, or a class where the clone is expanded.

D: TRBD2
V: TRBV4-2
J: TRBJ2-3
size: -
DNA: TGTGCCAGCAGCCAGGACCCCTTAGCGGGGGGGCGGGATACGCAGTATTTT
CDR3: CASSQDPLAGGRDTQYF

D: -
V: TRBV3-1/TRBV3-2
J: TRBJ1-1
size: -
DNA: TGTGCCAGCAGCGGTATGGACAAGAACACTGAAGCTTTCTTT
CDR3: CASSGMDKNTEAFF

D: -
V: TRBV9
J: TRBJ2-1
size: -
DNA: TGTGCCAGCAGCGTAGCTGGGAGCGAGAATGAGCAGTTCTTC
CDR3: CASSVAGSENEQFF

D: TRBD1
V: TRBV18
J: TRBJ1-2
size: -
DNA: TGTGCCAGCGCCCCGGGACAGTCGACTCGCTCTACCTATGGCTACACCTTC
CDR3: CASAPGQSTRSTYGYTF

D: -
V: TRBV5-1
J: TRBJ1-4
size: -
DNA: TGCGCCAGCAGCCAACGAGGAAAGGCGAATGGGGAAAAACTGTTTTTT
CDR3: CASSQRGKANGEKLFF

D: -
V: TRBV29-1
J: TRBJ2-5
size: -
DNA: TGCAGCGTAGCCTTATCGCAAGAGACCCAGTACTTC
CDR3: CSVALSQETQYF

D: -
V: TRBV4-1
J: TRBJ1-2
size: -
DNA: TGCGCCAGCAGCCAAGCCCTCGCGGGGGGCTTCAATGGCTACACCTTC
CDR3: CASSQALAGGFNGYTF

D: -
V: TRBV5-1
J: TRBJ2-2
size: few
DNA: TGCGCCAGCAGCTTCGCTAGCAAAGCTTACACCGGGGAGCTGTTTTTT
CDR3: CASSFASKAYTGELFF

D: TRBD2
V: TRBV5-1
J: TRBJ2-1
size: -
DNA: TGCGCCAGCAGCCCTTTACCGGGGGGGCCTCATGAGCAGTTCTTC
CDR3: CASSPLPGGPHEQFF

D: -
V: TRBV5-4
J: TRBJ2-3
size: -
DNA: TGTGCCAGCAGGCTGACTATGAACACAGATACGCAGTATTTT
CDR3: CASRLTMNTDTQYF

D: TRBD1
V: TRBV7-9
J: TRBJ2-5
size: -
DNA: TGTGCCAGCAGTAGGACAGGGGACGGGATGGAGACCCAGTACTTC
CDR3: CASSRTGDGMETQYF

D: TRBD1
V: TRBV5-1
J: TRBJ2-7
size: -
DNA: TGCGCCAGCAGCTTCGGGACAGCCGTCTACGAGCAGTACTTC
CDR3: CASSFGTAVYEQYF

D: -
V: TRBV7-3
J: TRBJ1-1
size: few
DNA: TGTGCCAGCAGCTTAATGGTCGGGAACACTGAAGCTTTCTTT
CDR3: CASSLMVGNTEAFF

D: TRBD1
V: TRBV11-2
J: TRBJ2-5
size: -
DNA: TGTGCCAGCAGCTTACAGGGGGTGGGAGAGACCCAGTACTTC
CDR3: CASSLQGVGETQYF

D: -
V: TRBV21-1
J: TRBJ2-5
size: -
DNA: TGTGCCAGCAGCCAAGCAAGGGGGGGGGTCCAAGAGACCCAGTACTTC
CDR3: CASSQARGGVQETQYF

D: TRBD1
V: TRBV9
J: TRBJ1-6
size: -
DNA: TGTGCCAGCAGCTTGACGACAGGGAGTAATTCACCCCTCCACTTT
CDR3: CASSLTTGSNSPLHF

D: -
V: TRBV6-5
J: TRBJ1-4
size: -
DNA: TGTGCCAGCAGTTTTCAGGGTTCTAATGAAAAACTGTTTTTT
CDR3: CASSFQGSNEKLFF

D: -
V: TRBV30
J: TRBJ2-1
size: -
DNA: TGTGCCTGGAGTGACGGCTACAATGAGCAGTTCTTC
CDR3: CAWSDGYNEQFF

D: TRBD1
V: TRBV18
J: TRBJ2-7
size: -
DNA: TGTGCCAGCTCACCAAAGGGACCCGGGACAGGCTCCTACGAGCAGTACTTC
CDR3: CASSPKGPGTGSYEQYF

D: TRBD1
V: TRBV29-1
J: TRBJ2-7
size: -
DNA: TGCAGCGTTTTGCAGGGGACAGTTGCCTACGAGCAGTACTTC
CDR3: CSVLQGTVAYEQYF

D: -
V: TRBV7-6
J: TRBJ1-1
size: -
DNA: TGTGCCAGCAGCTTAGAGCAGGGGTTAAACTCTGAAGCTTTCTTT
CDR3: CASSLEQGLNSEAFF

D: TRBD2
V: TRBV5-4
J: TRBJ2-5
size: -
DNA: TGTGCCAGCAGCTTTAGCGGGTTACAAGAGACCCAGTACTTC
CDR3: CASSFSGLQETQYF

D: TRBD2
V: TRBV4-1
J: TRBJ2-7
size: -
DNA: TGCGCCAGCAGCCACTCGGGTAGCGGGATCTACGAGCAGTACTTC
CDR3: CASSHSGSGIYEQYF

D: TRBD2
V: TRBV6-5
J: TRBJ2-2
size: -
DNA: TGTGCCAGCAGTTACCCTACTAGCGGGAGACCCGGGGAGCTGTTTTTT
CDR3: CASSYPTSGRPGELFF

D: TRBD1
V: TRBV24-1
J: TRBJ2-2
size: few
DNA: TGTGCCACCAGATCTGGACAGGGGGCCGGGGAGCTGTTTTTT
CDR3: CATRSGQGAGELFF

D: -
V: TRBV29-1
J: TRBJ1-2
size: -
DNA: TGCAGCGTTGAATCAGGGGACGGCTACACCTTC
CDR3: CSVESGDGYTF

D: -
V: TRBV5-1
J: TRBJ2-7
size: -
DNA: TGCGCCAGCAGCCCCACAGGGAGCTCCTACGAGCAGTACTTC
CDR3: CASSPTGSSYEQYF

D: TRBD1
V: TRBV29-1
J: TRBJ1-2
size: -
DNA: TGCAGCGGTGGAGGGGGCGGTGGCTACACCTTC
CDR3: CSGGGGGGYTF

D: TRBD1
V: TRBV24-1
J: TRBJ1-5
size: -
DNA: TGTGCCACCAGTGGAAGAGGGGGCCTAGATAGCAATCAGCCCCAGCATTTT
CDR3: CATSGRGGLDSNQPQHF

D: TRBD1
V: TRBV12-3/TRBV12-4
J: TRBJ1-3
size: -
DNA: TGTGCCAGCAGCCAAGGGGGCGGAGGACATTTT
CDR3: CASSQGGGGHF

D: TRBD1
V: TRBV7-2
J: TRBJ2-7
size: once
DNA: TGTGCCAGCAGCTATACAGGGGGGGAGCAGTACTTC
CDR3: CASSYTGGEQYF

D: TRBD1
V: TRBV15
J: TRBJ1-6
size: -
DNA: TGTGCCACCACCAGGGACAGGGGTTCACCCCTCCACTTT
CDR3: CATTRDRGSPLHF

D: TRBD1
V: TRBV6-5
J: TRBJ1-4
size: -
DNA: TGTGCCAGCAGCCGCGGGGACAGGGGTCGGGAAAAACTGTTTTTT
CDR3: CASSRGDRGREKLFF

D: -
V: TRBV7-9
J: TRBJ2-5
size: -
DNA: TGTGCCAGCAGCTTAGTACAGGGAAAGACCCAGTACTTC
CDR3: CASSLVQGKTQYF

D: -
V: TRBV5-1
J: TRBJ1-1
size: -
DNA: TGCGCCAGCAGAGAGGGCACTGGAAACACTGAAGCTTTCTTT
CDR3: CASREGTGNTEAFF

D: TRBD1
V: TRBV27
J: TRBJ2-7
size: -
DNA: TGTGCCAGCCAATCCGGGACAGGGACGTCCTACGAGCAGTACTTC
CDR3: CASQSGTGTSYEQYF

D: -
V: TRBV5-8
J: TRBJ2-1
size: few
DNA: TGTGCCAGCAGCTACCGACAGATCTCCTACAATGAGCAGTTCTTC
CDR3: CASSYRQISYNEQFF